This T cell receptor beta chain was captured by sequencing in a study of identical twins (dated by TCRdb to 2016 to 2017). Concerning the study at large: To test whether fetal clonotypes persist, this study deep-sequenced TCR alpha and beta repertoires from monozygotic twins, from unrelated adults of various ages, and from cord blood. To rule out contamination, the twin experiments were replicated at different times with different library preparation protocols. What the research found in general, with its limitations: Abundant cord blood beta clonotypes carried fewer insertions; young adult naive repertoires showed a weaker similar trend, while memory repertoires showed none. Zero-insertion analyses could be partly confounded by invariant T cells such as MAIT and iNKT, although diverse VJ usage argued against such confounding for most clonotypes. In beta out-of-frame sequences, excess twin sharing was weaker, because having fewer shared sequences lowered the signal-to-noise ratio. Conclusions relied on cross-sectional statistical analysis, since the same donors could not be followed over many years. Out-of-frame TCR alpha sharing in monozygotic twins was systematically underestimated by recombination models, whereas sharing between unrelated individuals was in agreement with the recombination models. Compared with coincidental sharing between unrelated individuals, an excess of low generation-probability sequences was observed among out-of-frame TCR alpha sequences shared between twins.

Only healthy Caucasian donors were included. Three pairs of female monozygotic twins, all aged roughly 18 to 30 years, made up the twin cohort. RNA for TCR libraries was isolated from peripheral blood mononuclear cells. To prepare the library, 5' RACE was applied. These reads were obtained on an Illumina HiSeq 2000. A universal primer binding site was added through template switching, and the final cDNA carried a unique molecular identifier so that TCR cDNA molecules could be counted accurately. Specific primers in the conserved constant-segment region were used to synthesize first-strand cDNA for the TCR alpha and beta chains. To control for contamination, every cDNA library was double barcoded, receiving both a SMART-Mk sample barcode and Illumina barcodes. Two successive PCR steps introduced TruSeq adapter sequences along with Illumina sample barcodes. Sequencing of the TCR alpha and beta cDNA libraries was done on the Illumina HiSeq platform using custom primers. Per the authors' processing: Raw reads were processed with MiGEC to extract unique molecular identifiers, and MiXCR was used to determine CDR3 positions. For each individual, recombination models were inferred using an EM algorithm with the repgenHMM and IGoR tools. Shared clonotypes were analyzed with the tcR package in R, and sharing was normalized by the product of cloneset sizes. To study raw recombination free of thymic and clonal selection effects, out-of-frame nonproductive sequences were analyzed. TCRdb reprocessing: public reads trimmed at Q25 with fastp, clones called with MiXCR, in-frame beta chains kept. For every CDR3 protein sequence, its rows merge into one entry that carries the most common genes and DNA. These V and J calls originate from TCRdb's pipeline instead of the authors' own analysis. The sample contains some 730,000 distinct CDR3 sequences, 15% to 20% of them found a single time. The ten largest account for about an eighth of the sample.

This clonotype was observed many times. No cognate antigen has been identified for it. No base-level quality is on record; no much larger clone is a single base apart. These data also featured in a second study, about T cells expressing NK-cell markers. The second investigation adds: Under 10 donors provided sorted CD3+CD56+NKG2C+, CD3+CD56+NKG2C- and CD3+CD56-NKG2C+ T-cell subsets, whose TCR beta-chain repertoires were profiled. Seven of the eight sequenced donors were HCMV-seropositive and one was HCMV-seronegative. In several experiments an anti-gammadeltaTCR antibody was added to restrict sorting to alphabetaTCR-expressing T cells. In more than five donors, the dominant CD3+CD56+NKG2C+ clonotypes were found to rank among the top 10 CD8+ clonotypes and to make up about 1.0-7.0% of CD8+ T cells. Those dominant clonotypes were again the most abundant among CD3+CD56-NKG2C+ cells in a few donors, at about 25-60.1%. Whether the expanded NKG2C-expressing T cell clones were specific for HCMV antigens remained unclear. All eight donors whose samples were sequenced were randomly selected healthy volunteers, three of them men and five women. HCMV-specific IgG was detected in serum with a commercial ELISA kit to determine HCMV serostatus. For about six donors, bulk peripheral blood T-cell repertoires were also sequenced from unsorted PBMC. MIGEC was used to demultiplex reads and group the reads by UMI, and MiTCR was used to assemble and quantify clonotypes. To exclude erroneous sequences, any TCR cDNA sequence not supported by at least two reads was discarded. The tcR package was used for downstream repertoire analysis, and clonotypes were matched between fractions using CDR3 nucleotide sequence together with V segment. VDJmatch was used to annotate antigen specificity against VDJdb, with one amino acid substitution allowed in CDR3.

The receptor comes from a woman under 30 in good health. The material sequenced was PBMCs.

This receptor has the CDR3 CASSLWGSNQPQHF. The DNA sequence is given as TGTGCCAGCAGTTTATGGGGTAGCAATCAGCCCCAGCATTTT. Recombination joined TRBV12-3 or TRBV12-4 with TRBJ1-5, with the D gene uncertain. From the cysteine up to the phenylalanine, the CDR3 has a length of 14 residues. Only the CDR3 DNA is retained, 42 bases long and in frame from the first base. Deletion took 2 bases off V and 0 bases off J, with a span of 5 bases between the germline ends.